These 24 T cell receptor beta chains were sequenced from one sample in a study of CD8 T cells in ankylosing spondylitis. MiXCR, run by TCRdb on the 5' RACE reads, gives a single entry per CDR3 protein. Of over 130,000 distinct CDR3 sequences in the sample, around two fifths were seen once. The sample was synovial fluid, either unsorted or a sorted T cell fraction (not recorded which). The receptors originated from a male donor with ankylosing spondylitis.

The chain uses TRBV28 and TRBJ2-1; TRBD2 aligns across 12 bases. Germline CDR1 MDHEN, CDR2 SYDVKM. J lost 5 bases, V lost 3 bases, and 8 bases had no gene match. The CDR3 covers 17 residues. This CDR3 is CASSFPRLAGVNNEQFF. DNA for the CDR3: TGTGCCAGCAGTTTTCCCCGACTAGCGGGAGTCAACAATGAGCAGTTCTTC.

Comment on this clonotype: A junction end diverges from the germline sequence, so it may reflect a read error. The gene calls are TRBV7-2 and TRBJ2-2; D is ambiguous. Germline CDR1 SGHTA, CDR2 FQGNSA. The CDR3 loop spans 14 amino acids. Written as DNA, the CDR3 is TGTGCCAGCAGCACTCTAAGATACACCGGCGAGCTGTTTTTT. The encoded protein is CASSTLRYTGELFF.

This clonotype was counted a few times. The chain uses TRBV4-3 and TRBJ2-7; 12 bases are a match to TRBD2. The germline V gene has CDR1 LGHNA and CDR2 YSLEER. CDR3 length: 19 residues. With V trimmed by 0 bases and J by 6 bases, 15 bases remained unmatched. CDR3 bases: TGCGCCAGCAGCCAAGAATGGAATGGGCTAGCGGGAGGGGTGCGCGAGCAGTACTTC. Its protein product is CASSQEWNGLAGGVREQYF.

Here the CDR3 reads CASSLAQEATISYEQYF. CDR3 bases: TGTGCCAGCAGTTTAGCGCAGGAGGCCACAATCTCCTACGAGCAGTACTTC. The chain has TRBV12-3 or TRBV12-4 and TRBJ2-7, with D possibly being TRBD2 (5 bases). V lost 0 bases, J lost 0 bases, and 15 bases lay in between. The CDR3 consists of 17 residues.

V and J are TRBV18 and TRBJ2-1, with D possibly being TRBD2 (5 bases). V dropped 3 bases and J dropped 0 bases, with 12 bases sitting between them. The CDR3 spans 16 residues. The germline V gene encodes CDR1 KGHSH and CDR2 LQKENI. The CDR3 here is CASSPLRGSSYNEQFF. The CDR3 nucleotides are TGTGCCAGCTCACCTCTTCGAGGGAGCTCCTACAATGAGCAGTTCTTC.

Only a few counts were recorded for this clonotype. The chain combines TRBV7-6 with TRBJ1-2; D not resolved. The V gene's germline CDR1 is SGHVS and CDR2 FNYEAQ. V was cut by 5 bases and J by 2 bases, with 15 bases left in between. This CDR3 has 15 amino acids. For the CDR3, the DNA is TGTGCCAGCAGCCCGGTGCCAGCCCAAAACTATGGCTACACCTTC. Translating gives CASSPVPAQNYGYTF.

V usage is TRBV29-1 and J usage is TRBJ1-3; D gene uncertain. Germline CDR1 reads SQVTM; CDR2 reads ANQGSEA. The length of the CDR3 is 12 residues. The V end lost 5 bases, the J end lost 1 base, and 6 bases lay between the germline ends. The CDR3 DNA reads as TGCAGCGTTACAGATTCTGGAAACACCATATATTTT. Its protein product is CSVTDSGNTIYF.

A few counts support this clonotype. This rearrangement joins TRBV4-2 to TRBJ2-7; TRBD2 aligns across 11 bases. This CDR3 has 15 amino acids. Germline V CDR1 and CDR2: LGHNA, YNFKEQ. V dropped 3 bases and J dropped 4; count of bases not matched to a gene: 5. As DNA, the CDR3 is TGTGCCAGCAGCCAGATAGCGGGAGGGAAGTACGAGCAGTACTTC. Amino acids: CASSQIAGGKYEQYF.

The gene calls are TRBV12-3 or TRBV12-4 and TRBJ2-5; D remains ambiguous. CDR3 length equals 13 residues. Trimming took off 6 bases at V and 2 bases at J, with 10 bases between the two ends. Here the CDR3 DNA reads TGTGCCAGCAGCCGGTGGCAGCAAGAGACCCAGTACTTC. This translates into CASSRWQQETQYF.

V usage is TRBV6-5 and J usage is TRBJ2-1; possibly TRBD1 or TRBD2 for D (5 bases each). Germline-derived CDR1 and CDR2 are MNHEY and SVGAGI. The CDR3 is 19 amino acids. Between the trimmed V and J ends, which lost 1 base and 4 bases, there was a span of 23 bases. DNA for the CDR3: TGTGCCAGCAGTTACTTATTCCGGGACCAAGGACGTACTTACAATGAGCAGTTCTTC. Residues: CASSYLFRDQGRTYNEQFF.

The genes are TRBV15 and TRBJ1-2, with D perhaps matching TRBD1 (6 bases). Per germline, CDR1 LNHNV and CDR2 YYDKDF (reference sequence). Trimming took 5 bases from V and 4 from J, leaving 11 bases between them. This CDR3 is 13 amino acids long. The CDR3 is CATSFGQPYGYTF. The CDR3 DNA is TGTGCCACCAGCTTCGGACAGCCCTATGGCTACACCTTC.

The chain couples TRBV27 to TRBJ2-1; no clear D. Trimming stripped 2 bases from V and 0 bases from J, with 11 bases between. CDR1 and CDR2 (germline): MNHEY, SMNVEV (reference sequence). The CDR3 runs 16 residues. The CDR3: CASSLVKRSSYNEQFF. As DNA, the CDR3 is TGTGCCAGCAGTTTAGTGAAGCGTAGCTCCTACAATGAGCAGTTCTTC.

This chain uses TRBV7-6 with TRBJ2-7; D may be TRBD2 (7 bases). In germline, CDR1 is SGHVS, CDR2 FNYEAQ. V lost 5 bases and J 7 bases, leaving 15 bases between the germline ends. The CDR3 extends over 13 amino acids. CDR3 sequence (DNA): TGTGCCAGCAGCCGAGGGGGGGCCTGGGAGCAGTACTTC. Its translation: CASSRGGAWEQYF.

This clonotype was detected only a few times. The chain joins TRBV7-8 to TRBJ2-1; a weak D match, TRBD2 (5 bases). The CDR3 consists of 13 residues. V lost 7 bases and J 3 bases, leaving 10 bases between the germline ends. Germline V gene sequence: CDR1 SGHVS, CDR2 FQNEAQ. CDR3 nucleotide sequence: TGTGCCAGCAAGCGGCTTCGCTACAATGAGCAGTTCTTC. This sequence encodes CASKRLRYNEQFF. Full variable domain (rest looked up from reference TRBV7-8 and TRBJ2-1): GAGVSQSPRYKVAKRGQDVALRCDPISGHVSLFWYQQALGQGPEFLTYFQNEAQLDKSGLPSDRFFAERPEGSVSTLKIQRTQQEDSAVYLCASKRLRYNEQFFGPGTRLTVL.

The chain couples TRBV12-3 or TRBV12-4 to TRBJ1-4, with 7 bases identical to TRBD1. The CDR3 extends over 20 amino acids. V lost 5 bases and J lost 0; bases outside the gene matches: 18. This CDR3 is CASSPNEEGARGATNEKLFF. CDR3 nucleotide sequence: TGTGCCAGCAGTCCTAACGAGGAGGGGGCGCGGGGTGCAACTAATGAAAAACTGTTTTTT.

The chain joins TRBV5-1 to TRBJ2-7; D possibly uses TRBD1 or TRBD2 (6 bases each). The length of the CDR3 is 15 residues. The ends were cut back, 0 bases at V and 3 bases at J, with 13 bases in the middle. From germline, CDR1 is SGHRS and CDR2 YFSETQ. CDR3 region: CASSLVRGPYYEQYF. CDR3 nucleotides: TGCGCCAGCAGCTTGGTTCGGGGGCCCTACTACGAGCAGTACTTC.

The chain joins TRBV7-9 to TRBJ1-4; 9 positions match TRBD1. CDR1 is SEHNR and CDR2 is FQNEAQ in the germline V gene (reference sequence). V shed 4 bases, J shed 2 bases, and the junction held 5 bases outside the gene matches. The CDR3 is 16 residues long. The DNA for the CDR3 is TGTGCCAGCAGCTCCTCCGGGACAGGGACTAATGAAAAACTGTTTTTT. Protein: CASSSSGTGTNEKLFF.

Note on this clonotype: Germline and junction disagree at one end, which may indicate a read error. The chain recombines TRBV7-7 with TRBJ1-5; tentatively, D is TRBD1 (5 bases). Germline V gene sequence: CDR1 SSHAT, CDR2 FNYEAQ (reference sequence). The CDR3 loop spans 15 amino acids. The CDR3 sequence is CASRPGGRSNQPQHF. The CDR3 DNA sequence: TGTGCTAGCAGGCCTGGGGGGAGAAGCAATCAGCCCCAGCATTTT.

The chain recombines TRBV12-3 or TRBV12-4 with TRBJ2-3; TRBD2 matches at 11 bases. V was pared by 6 bases and J by 2 bases, with 7 bases of the junction left unmatched. The CDR3 consists of 16 residues. Here the CDR3 DNA reads TGTGCCAGCAGCAAGGGACTAGCGGATTTCACAGATACGCAGTATTTT. Translated: CASSKGLADFTDTQYF.

This clonotype has only a few counts. The chain couples TRBV7-9 to TRBJ2-7, with 7 bases aligning to TRBD2. Germline loops: CDR1 SEHNR, CDR2 FQNEAQ (reference sequence). CDR3 length: 15 residues. Losses at the gene ends were 5 bases for V and 4 bases for J; bases not matched to a gene: 11. The CDR3 DNA reads TGTGCCAGCAGCACTCTAGCGGAGGTTGGGTACGAGCAGTACTTC. Translation: CASSTLAEVGYEQYF.

The rearrangement joins TRBV29-1 to TRBJ2-1; D is possibly TRBD2 (5 bases). From germline, CDR1 is SQVTM and CDR2 ANQGSEA. Trimming cost V 4 bases and J 8 bases, with 15 bases left between them. This CDR3 has 13 amino acids. CDR3 coding DNA: TGCAGCGTTGGGGCCACTAGTTTCCATGAGCAGTTCTTC. Residues: CSVGATSFHEQFF.

The genes are TRBV13 and TRBJ2-5, with 15 bases that match TRBD2. The CDR3 is 22 amino acids. Per germline, CDR1 PRHDT and CDR2 FYEKMQ (reference sequence). The J segment lost 3 bases and the V segment lost 5 bases, leaving 22 bases of the junction unmatched. CDR3 DNA: TGTGCCAGCAGCAGGGGTGAGGGGACTAGCGGGAGGATTAGAGAGGTAGAAGAGACCCAGTACTTC. Protein product: CASSRGEGTSGRIREVEETQYF. Filled out from reference TRBV13 and TRBJ2-5, the complete variable domain reads AAGVIQSPRHLIKEKRETATLKCYPIPRHDTVYWYQQGPGQDPQFLISFYEKMQSDKGSIPDRFSAQQFSDYHSELNMSSLELGDSALYFCASSRGEGTSGRIREVEETQYFGPGTRLLVL.

The genes are TRBV4-1 and TRBJ1-6; D unresolved. This CDR3 spans 15 amino acids. The V and J ends lost 2 bases and 7 bases respectively, with 12 bases between them. The V gene's germline CDR1 is MGHRA and CDR2 YSYEKL. The CDR3 loop reads CASSQPGPRNSPLHF. As DNA, the CDR3 is TGCGCCAGCAGCCAACCTGGGCCCCGAAATTCACCCCTCCACTTT.

The J gene is TRBJ2-1, the V gene TRBV5-1; 9 nucleotides line up with TRBD1. CDR1 and CDR2 (germline): SGHRS, YFSETQ. CDR3 size: 15 residues. The V segment lost 2 bases and the J segment 7 bases; nucleotides outside the gene matches: 7. CDR3 sequence (DNA): TGCGCCAGCAGCTTCTCACAGGGGGCCTTAAATGAGCAGTTCTTC. It translates to CASSFSQGALNEQFF.